This T cell receptor beta chain was captured by sequencing in a study of T cell responses to AZD1222 COVID-19 vaccine. Study-level points and caveats: No day 14 peak samples; only post-peak repertoires were characterized. Spike-spanning, vaccine-associated CD4 TCRs were dominant at 160-218 and 743-854.

This clone was seen once. The target antigen is unknown. V lost 2 bases and J 0 bases, leaving 8 bases between the germline ends. The CDR3 covers 15 residues. Looked up from germline, CDR1 is LGHDT and CDR2 is YNNKEL (reference sequence). Measured with immunoSEQ multiplex PCR; TCRdb has only the in-frame clones, and not every one. The repertoire holds 100,000 to 150,000 clones, more than 85% seen once, with 11% in the top ten. The V gene is TRBV3-1 (or the pseudogene TRBV3-2), the J gene TRBJ1-5; no firm D call. Sequencing used peripheral blood, obtained on day 0 of MenACWY control vaccination. This clonotype originated in an adult in good health. Here the CDR3 reads CASSQSWGSNQPQHF. CDR3 coding DNA: TGTGCCAGCAGCCAAAGCTGGGGTAGCAATCAGCCCCAGCATTTT.